The clone carrying this TCR beta chain was detected many times. What it recognizes is unknown. Isolation of CD4+ naive, central memory, regulatory and stem cell-like memory cells was achieved by sorting via CD45RO/CCR7/CD25/CD127/CD95/CD27. These data are taken from a study of beta chain features in type 1 diabetes. Study results and caveats: Using cDNA template may skew counts toward highly expressing activated cells. VDJ junctions from patients with type 1 diabetes contained fewer insertions and more deletions. Among patients with Type 1 diabetes, TCRB CDR3s were moderately but significantly shorter in every one of the four CD4+ subsets.

CDR1 and CDR2 (germline): SGHTA, FQGNSA. V shed 5 bases and J shed 4 bases, with 10 bases lying between them. The CDR3 totals 13 residues. The whole isolated RNA underwent reverse transcription, so sequencing captured expressed TCRB transcripts. Only in-frame clones appear in the TCRdb table, and some are missing; sequencing was by immunoSEQ multiplex PCR. Of hundreds of thousands of clones listed, less than 15% are singletons. Sequencing was performed on central memory CD4+ T cells from blood. The chain couples TRBV7-2 to TRBJ2-3; D call uncertain. The clonotype originates from a man aged 30 to 39 in good health. The CDR3 here is CASSTTFADTQYF. The DNA for the CDR3 is TGTGCCAGCAGCACGACGTTTGCAGATACGCAGTATTTT. The whole variable domain, remainder taken from reference TRBV7-2 and TRBJ2-3, is GAGVSQSPSNKVTEKGKDVELRCDPISGHTALYWYRQSLGQGLEFLIYFQGNSAPDKSGLPSDRFSAERTGGSVSTLTIQRTQQEDSAVYLCASSTTFADTQYFGPGTRLTVL.